This T cell receptor beta chain comes out of a study of blood T cell repertoires in COVID-19. The data were produced by immunoSEQ multiplex PCR, yet TCRdb's version contains in-frame clones alone and is incomplete. The table records about 120,000 clones, just over 90% of them present only once. The source is a human donor with active COVID-19. The donor label of this sample is uncertain. The sequenced material came from peripheral blood.

CDR3 in amino acids: CASSSLGRYRDYGYTF. CDR3 coding DNA: TGTGCCAGCAGTTCACTAGGACGGTATAGGGACTATGGCTACACCTTC. The rearrangement joins TRBV27 to TRBJ1-2; no firm D call. CDR3 length: 16 amino acids. Per germline, CDR1 MNHEY and CDR2 SMNVEV (reference sequence). V was clipped by 4 bases and J by 3 bases, with 18 bases between them.